The clone carrying this TCR beta chain has a handful of counts. The antigen remains unidentified. This sample also contains other DNA sequences that code for the same CDR3. The CDR3 totals 12 residues. V lost 2 bases, J lost 7 bases, and 6 bases lay in between. Per the germline V gene, CDR1 is MNHNY and CDR2 is SVGAGI (reference sequence). This specimen comes from a study of T cell responses to AZD1222 COVID-19 vaccine. Study-wide findings and caveats: Spike-spanning, vaccine-associated CD4 TCRs were dominant at 160-218 and 743-854. Two AZD1222 doses significantly raised spike-specific TCR breadth and depth over controls. None of the repertoires were sampled until the peak T cell response had passed.

Recipients boosted at about 4 weeks or about 12 weeks are pooled. Generated by immunoSEQ multiplex PCR, the TCRdb table keeps only in-frame clones and is missing some. The table includes approximately 110,000 clones, approximately 90% detected once. The receptor's source is an adult who received the AZD1222 COVID-19 vaccine. Material: peripheral blood, obtained 28 days after the second AZD1222 dose. The chain is built from TRBV6-6 and TRBJ1-5; possible D gene TRBD1, 5 bases. CDR3 in DNA: TGTGCCAGCAGTTACGACAGCCAGCCCCAGCATTTT. Translated: CASSYDSQPQHF.